This T cell receptor beta chain is drawn from a study of cytomegalovirus exposure and HLA in healthy donors. The CDR3 contains 15 residues. The V gene's germline CDR1 is MNHNS and CDR2 SASEGT. The trim removed 6 bases at V and 6 bases at J, leaving 12 bases unmatched. The study ran its PCR with 60 Vbeta and 13 Jbeta primers. Libraries were prepared by immunoSEQ multiplex PCR; TCRdb keeps only in-frame clonotypes and omits some of them. The table shows about 50,000 clones, with roughly 85% occurring only once. This TCR came from a man aged 25 to 40 in good health and CMV-seronegative. The chain has TRBV6-1 and TRBJ2-7; 9 nucleotides match TRBD1. Sequencing was performed on PBMCs. The CDR3 DNA follows: TGTGCCAGCAGAGTCGGACAGGGGATTTCCGTCGAGCAGTACTTC. Translated, it gives CASRVGQGISVEQYF.